Below are 9 T cell receptor beta chains sequenced from a single sample in a study of blood T cell repertoires in COVID-19. TCRdb's copy holds only in-frame clones and misses some; the assay was immunoSEQ multiplex PCR. This table holds 90,000 to 150,000 clones, 85% to 90% found once. The specimen was peripheral blood. Receptor source: a man older than 75 with acute or convalescent COVID-19.

The rearrangement links TRBV19 to TRBJ2-6, with D tentatively TRBD1 (6 bases). The germline V gene has CDR1 LNHDA and CDR2 SQIVND (reference sequence). CDR3 length: 18 residues. V lost 10 bases to trimming and J lost 8 bases, with 30 bases between them. The chain's CDR3 is CATKPSRGGKAQTNVLTF. CDR3 nucleotide sequence: TGTGCCACAAAACCCTCGAGAGGGGGTAAGGCCCAGACCAACGTCCTGACTTTC.

This CDR3 reads CASSQGGLAGRETQYF. The CDR3 DNA sequence: TGCGCCAGCAGCCAAGGGGGACTAGCGGGGAGAGAGACCCAGTACTTC. The gene calls are TRBV4-1 and TRBJ2-5; 13 nucleotides agree with TRBD2. In germline, CDR1 is MGHRA, CDR2 YSYEKL. V lost 1 base, J lost 4 bases, and 3 bases stayed unmatched. The CDR3 is made up of 16 amino acids.

V is TRBV21-1 and J is TRBJ2-3; no DNA check was done on the table's D call, TRBD2. TRBV21-1 is annotated as a pseudogene. The CDR3 totals 16 residues. CDR3 sequence: CASSNDSGWGTDTQYF. DNA for the CDR3: TGTGCCAGCAGCAATGATTCGGGTTGGGGCACAGATACGCAGTATTTT.

This chain joins TRBV6-5 and TRBJ1-1; perhaps TRBD1 as D (6 bases). CDR3 length: 15 amino acids. The V gene lost 6 bases and the J gene lost 0 bases, with 14 bases spanning the gap. Germline CDR1 reads MNHEY; CDR2 reads SVGAGI. This chain's CDR3 is CASSAQGEVNTEAFF. The DNA of the CDR3 is TGTGCCAGCAGCGCACAGGGCGAAGTGAACACTGAAGCTTTCTTT.

The table lists this clone with a few counts. The J gene is TRBJ2-2, the V gene TRBV11-3, with 10 bases fitting TRBD2. Trimming at V came to 3 bases and at J to 1 base, leaving 2 bases not matched to a gene. The CDR3 is made up of 16 amino acids. The germline V gene encodes CDR1 SGHNT and CDR2 YENEEA. The CDR3 nucleotides are TGTGCCAGCAGCTTTAGACTAGCGGGGAACACCGGGGAGCTGTTTTTT. It yields the protein CASSFRLAGNTGELFF.

The CDR3: CASSSDTRWVAFF. The CDR3 DNA follows: TGTGCCAGCAGTTCCGACACCCGTTGGGTAGCTTTCTTT. V and J are TRBV6-2 or TRBV6-3 and TRBJ1-1; D is unresolved. The V end was cut by 4 bases, the J end by 10 bases, with 16 bases between. This CDR3 contains 13 residues. CDR1 MNHEY and CDR2 SVGEGT come from the germline V gene.

Only one count was recorded for this clone. The genes are TRBV7-8 and TRBJ1-1; possible D gene TRBD1, 5 bases. The V end lost 3 bases, the J end lost 1 base, and 9 bases lay between the germline ends. The germline CDR1 and CDR2 sequences are SGHVS and FQNEAQ. This CDR3 has 14 amino acids. DNA of the CDR3: TGTGCCAGCAGCTTTGTTCAGGGGAACACTGAAGCTTTCTTT. This codes for CASSFVQGNTEAFF.

This rearrangement joins TRBV3-1 (or the pseudogene TRBV3-2) to TRBJ2-1; 11 bases fit TRBD2. V trimming: 6 bases; J trimming: 7 bases; junction bases outside the gene matches: 11. The germline V gene encodes CDR1 LGHDT and CDR2 YNNKEL (reference sequence). The CDR3 is made up of 16 amino acids. The DNA for the CDR3 is TGTGCCAGCAGTCCCCGAGGGCTAGCGGGGGGAAATGAGCAGTTCTTC. It encodes CASSPRGLAGGNEQFF.

The chain combines TRBV19 with TRBJ1-1; D possibly corresponds to TRBD1 (6 bases). The CDR3 consists of 16 residues. Germline V gene sequence: CDR1 LNHDA, CDR2 SQIVND (reference sequence). V was shortened by 5 bases and J by 0 bases, with 16 bases between the two germline ends. CDR3 region: CASSPPGGGVNTEAFF. CDR3 nucleotides: TGTGCCAGTAGTCCCCCTGGAGGGGGGGTGAACACTGAAGCTTTCTTT.